Listed below are T cell receptor beta chains from one sample, sequenced in a study of blood T cells in healthy people across ages. TCRdb itself ran the 5' RACE reads through MiXCR, one entry per CDR3 protein. The table includes approximately 1.5 million distinct CDR3 sequences, roughly 32% detected once. The sequencing input was blood. Receptor source: a woman in her 30s in good health. The CDR3 runs from the conserved cysteine through the conserved F or W. D genes are given only for firm matches. Only some rows state a clone size, as once, few, many or a class for expanded clones.

V: TRBV5-1
size: many
D: TRBD1
J: TRBJ2-7
CDR3: CASSGGTGTMAYEQYF
DNA: TGCGCCAGCAGCGGAGGGACAGGGACAATGGCCTACGAGCAGTACTTC

V: TRBV27
size: -
D: TRBD1
J: TRBJ1-1
CDR3: CASSSTRGLGTEAFF
DNA: TGTGCCAGCAGTTCAACCAGGGGGCTTGGCACTGAAGCTTTCTTT

V: TRBV12-3/TRBV12-4
size: once
D: TRBD1
J: TRBJ1-1
CDR3: CASSRVTGDTEAFF
DNA: TGTGCCAGCAGCCGGGTGACAGGGGACACTGAAGCTTTCTTT

V: TRBV7-2
size: -
D: TRBD2
J: TRBJ2-3
CDR3: CASSLASGLAGGDTQYF
DNA: TGTGCCAGCAGCTTAGCCTCGGGACTAGCGGGCGGGGATACGCAGTATTTT

V: TRBV18
size: -
D: -
J: TRBJ1-1
CDR3: CASSPSTGQTEAFF
DNA: TGTGCCAGCTCACCTAGCACAGGGCAGACTGAAGCTTTCTTT

V: TRBV13
size: few
D: -
J: TRBJ2-7
CDR3: CASSLRGVAYEQYF
DNA: TGTGCCAGCAGCTTACGCGGTGTAGCTTACGAGCAGTACTTC

V: TRBV20-1
size: -
D: TRBD2
J: TRBJ2-4
CDR3: CSARSVSGTSGFLAKNIQYF
DNA: TGCAGTGCTAGGTCCGTTTCCGGGACTAGCGGCTTCTTAGCCAAAAACATTCAGTACTTC

V: TRBV5-1
size: -
D: TRBD1
J: TRBJ1-4
CDR3: CASSLGATGDEKLFF
DNA: TGCGCCAGCAGCTTAGGGGCGACAGGGGATGAAAAACTGTTTTTT

V: TRBV19
size: -
D: TRBD1
J: TRBJ2-3
CDR3: CASSNRQGDTDTQYF
DNA: TGTGCCAGTAGTAACCGACAGGGTGACACAGATACGCAGTATTTT

V: TRBV7-3
size: -
D: -
J: TRBJ2-5
CDR3: CASSLGTSGRDGETQYF
DNA: TGTGCCAGCAGCTTAGGCACCAGCGGCAGGGACGGAGAGACCCAGTACTTC

V: TRBV7-9
size: few
D: -
J: TRBJ2-1
CDR3: CASRSFLSSYNEQFF
DNA: TGTGCCAGCAGATCGTTCTTAAGCTCCTACAATGAGCAGTTCTTC

V: TRBV20-1
size: few
D: -
J: TRBJ2-5
CDR3: CSAVKIRVEEQYF
DNA: TGCAGTGCGGTTAAAATCCGCGTTGAAGAGCAGTACTTC

V: TRBV20-1
size: -
D: -
J: TRBJ2-3
CDR3: CSALRPSTDTQYF
DNA: TGCAGTGCTCTCCGACCTTCCACAGATACGCAGTATTTT

V: TRBV20-1
size: few
D: -
J: TRBJ2-5
CDR3: CSASGAVGHEETQYF
DNA: TGCAGTGCTAGCGGGGCTGTCGGACACGAAGAGACCCAGTACTTC